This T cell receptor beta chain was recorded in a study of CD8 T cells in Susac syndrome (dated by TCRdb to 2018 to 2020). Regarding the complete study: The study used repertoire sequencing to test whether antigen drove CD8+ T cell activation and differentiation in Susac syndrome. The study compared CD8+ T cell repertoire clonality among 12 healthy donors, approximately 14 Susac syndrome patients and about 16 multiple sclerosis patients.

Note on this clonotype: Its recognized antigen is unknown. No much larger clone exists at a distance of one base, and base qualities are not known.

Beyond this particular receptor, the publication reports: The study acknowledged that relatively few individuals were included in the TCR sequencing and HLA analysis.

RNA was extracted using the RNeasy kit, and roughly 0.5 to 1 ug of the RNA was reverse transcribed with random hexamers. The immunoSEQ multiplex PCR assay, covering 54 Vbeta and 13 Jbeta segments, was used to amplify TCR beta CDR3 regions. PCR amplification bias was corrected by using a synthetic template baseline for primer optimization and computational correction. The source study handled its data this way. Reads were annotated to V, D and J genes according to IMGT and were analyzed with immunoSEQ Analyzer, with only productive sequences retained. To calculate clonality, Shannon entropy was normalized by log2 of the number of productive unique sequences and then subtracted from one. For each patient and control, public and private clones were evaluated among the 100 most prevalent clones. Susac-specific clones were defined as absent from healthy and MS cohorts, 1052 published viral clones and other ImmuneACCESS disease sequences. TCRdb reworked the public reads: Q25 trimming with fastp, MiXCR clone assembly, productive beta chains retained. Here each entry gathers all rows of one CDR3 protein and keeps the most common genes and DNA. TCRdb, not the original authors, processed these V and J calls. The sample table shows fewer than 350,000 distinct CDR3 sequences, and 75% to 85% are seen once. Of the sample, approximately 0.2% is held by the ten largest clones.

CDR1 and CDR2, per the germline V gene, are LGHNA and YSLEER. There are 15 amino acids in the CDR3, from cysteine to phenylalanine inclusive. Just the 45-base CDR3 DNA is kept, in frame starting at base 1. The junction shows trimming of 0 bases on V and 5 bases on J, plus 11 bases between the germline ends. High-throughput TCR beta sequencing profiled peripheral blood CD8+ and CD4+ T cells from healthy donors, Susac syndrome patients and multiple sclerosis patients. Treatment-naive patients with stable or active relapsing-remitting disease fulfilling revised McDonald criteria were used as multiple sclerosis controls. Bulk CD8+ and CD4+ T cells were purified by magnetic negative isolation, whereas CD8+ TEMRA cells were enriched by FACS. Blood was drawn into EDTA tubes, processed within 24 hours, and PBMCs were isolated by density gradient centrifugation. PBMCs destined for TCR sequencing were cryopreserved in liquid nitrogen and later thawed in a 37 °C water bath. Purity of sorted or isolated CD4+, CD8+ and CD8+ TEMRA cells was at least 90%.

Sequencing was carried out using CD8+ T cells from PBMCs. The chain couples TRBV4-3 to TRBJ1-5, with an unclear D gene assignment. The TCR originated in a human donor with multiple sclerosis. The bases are TGCGCCAGCAGCCAAGAGAGGCAGGTGGATCAGCCCCAGCATTTT. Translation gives CASSQERQVDQPQHF.